Listed below are T cell receptor beta chains from one sample, sequenced in a study of shared clonotypes between healthy human individuals. The table came from immunoSEQ multiplex PCR; TCRdb's copy has only in-frame clones and leaves some out. Among approximately 2.5 million clones listed, 80% to 95% were seen once. The sequenced sample consisted of naive CD4+ T cells from PBMCs. Every receptor here comes from a man aged 18 to 29 in good health. Some clones in this sample may be carry-over from other donors' samples. The CDR3 runs from the conserved cysteine through the conserved F or W. D genes are given only for firm matches. Clone size is shown for a subset of rows, as once, few, many or a class of expanded clone.

CDR3 protein,CDR3 DNA,D gene,clone size,V gene,J gene
CASSLSGGEETQYF,TGTGCCAGCAGCTTAAGTGGCGGGGAAGAGACCCAGTACTTC,NA,once,TRBV7-9,TRBJ2-5
CASSTLGHSGNTIYF,TGTGCCAGCTCAACCCTGGGACACTCTGGAAACACCATATATTTT,NA,NA,TRBV18,TRBJ1-3
CASTQDSRGYGYTF,TGTGCCAGCACACAGGACTCACGGGGCTATGGCTACACCTTC,NA,once,TRBV6-1,TRBJ1-2
CASRTSGTGELFF,TGTGCCAGCAGAACCTCGGGCACCGGGGAGCTGTTTTTT,NA,NA,TRBV6-5,TRBJ2-2
CASSRTGGYEQYF,TGTGCCAGCAGCAGAACAGGGGGGTACGAGCAGTACTTC,TRBD1,NA,TRBV7-8,TRBJ2-7
CASSYLAGINEQFF,TGTGCCAGCAGTTACTTAGCGGGAATTAATGAGCAGTTCTTC,TRBD2,few,TRBV6-5,TRBJ2-1
CASSPSPLGADTQYF,TGTGCCAGCTCACCATCACCCCTGGGAGCAGATACGCAGTATTTT,NA,NA,TRBV18,TRBJ2-3
CASSLLNDRGRDTQYF,TGTGCCAGCAGCTTACTTAATGACAGGGGGCGAGATACGCAGTATTTT,TRBD1,once,TRBV7-3,TRBJ2-3
CASSFYPGVDSPLHF,TGTGCCAGCAGTTTCTATCCAGGGGTGGATTCACCCCTCCACTTT,NA,NA,TRBV28,TRBJ1-6
CASSILNRDTEAFF,TGTGCCAGTAGTATCTTAAACAGGGACACTGAAGCTTTCTTT,NA,once,TRBV19,TRBJ1-1
CASPLGVNEQFF,TGTGCCAGCCCACTAGGCGTCAATGAGCAGTTCTTC,NA,NA,TRBV6-9,TRBJ2-1
CASSLDRDSYEQYF,TGTGCCAGCAGCTTAGACAGGGATTCCTACGAGCAGTACTTC,TRBD1,NA,TRBV7-3,TRBJ2-7
CASTRSPRADQETQYF,TGTGCCAGCACCCGTAGTCCGAGGGCAGACCAAGAGACCCAGTACTTC,NA,NA,TRBV7-8,TRBJ2-5
CASSPGGGARETQYF,TGCGCCAGCAGCCCCGGGGGGGGCGCAAGAGAGACCCAGTACTTC,TRBD2,NA,TRBV5-1,TRBJ2-5
CASSERGRIEAFF,TGTGCCAGCAGTGAAAGAGGGCGGATTGAAGCTTTCTTT,NA,NA,TRBV6-1,TRBJ1-1
CASSPFGTLINMNTEAFF,TGTGCCAGCAGCCCGTTCGGGACACTGATTAATATGAACACTGAAGCTTTCTTT,NA,NA,TRBV7-6,TRBJ1-1
CASSLVSGSVDEQYF,TGTGCCAGCAGCTTAGTCTCCGGGAGTGTCGACGAGCAGTACTTC,NA,NA,TRBV7-8,TRBJ2-7
CASSPEGVLRSGNTIYF,TGTGCCAGTAGTCCGGAGGGCGTCCTTCGCTCTGGAAACACCATATATTTT,NA,NA,TRBV19,TRBJ1-3
CASSSPGAGNTEAFF,TGTGCCAGCAGTTCCCCCGGGGCAGGGAACACTGAAGCTTTCTTT,NA,NA,TRBV6-5,TRBJ1-1
CASSLDGLASGSTYNEQFF,TGTGCCAGCAGCTTAGATGGTTTGGCTAGCGGGAGCACCTACAATGAGCAGTTCTTC,TRBD2,NA,TRBV11-3,TRBJ2-1
CASSLISGDEQFF,TGTGCCAGCAGTTTAATCAGCGGTGATGAGCAGTTCTTC,NA,NA,TRBV28,TRBJ2-1
CASSLGGGDTEAFF,TGTGCCAGCAGCTTGGGTGGGGGGGACACTGAAGCTTTCTTT,NA,NA,TRBV5-4,TRBJ1-1
CASSPGQAYGQYF,TGCGCCAGCAGTCCGGGACAGGCCTACGGGCAGTACTTC,TRBD1,NA,TRBV5-1,TRBJ2-7
CASVGRLNTEAFF,TGTGCCAGTGTGGGACGGTTGAACACTGAAGCTTTCTTT,NA,NA,TRBV6-6,TRBJ1-1
CASSPLLSPLHF,TGCGCCAGCAGCCCGCTACTTTCACCCCTCCACTTT,NA,NA,TRBV4-1,TRBJ1-6
CASSLEGLGSNQPQHF,TGTGCCAGCAGCTTAGAAGGATTAGGTAGCAATCAGCCCCAGCATTTT,NA,NA,TRBV7-8,TRBJ1-5
CASSQGLADYNEQFF,TGTGCCAGCAGCCAAGGACTAGCGGATTACAATGAGCAGTTCTTC,TRBD2,NA,TRBV4-2,TRBJ2-1
CASSPTTGRSTEAFF,TGTGCCAGCTCACCTACGACAGGGAGAAGCACTGAAGCTTTCTTT,TRBD1,once,TRBV18,TRBJ1-1
CASSARQGDREQYF,TGCGCCAGCAGCGCTCGACAGGGGGATCGCGAGCAGTACTTC,TRBD1,NA,TRBV4-1,TRBJ2-7
CASSLVVGSFEKLFF,TGTGCCAGCAGCTTAGTGGTTGGGTCGTTTGAAAAACTGTTTTTT,NA,NA,TRBV11-2,TRBJ1-4
CASSPSGGLAYEQYF,TGTGCCAGCTCTCCCTCGGGGGGGCTTGCCTACGAGCAGTACTTC,TRBD2,NA,TRBV6-6,TRBJ2-7
CASSRNRGLAGRQETQYF,TGTGCCAGCAGCCGCAACCGAGGACTAGCGGGCCGTCAAGAGACCCAGTACTTC,TRBD2,NA,TRBV28,TRBJ2-5
CASSASGADKNIQYF,TGCGCCAGCAGCGCAAGCGGGGCGGACAAAAACATTCAGTACTTC,TRBD2,NA,TRBV5-1,TRBJ2-4
CASSGERGGDEKLFF,TGTGCCAGCAGCGGTGAGAGGGGTGGGGATGAAAAACTGTTTTTT,NA,NA,TRBV5-4,TRBJ1-4
CASSLWTGGSEQYF,TGTGCCAGCAGCTTATGGACAGGGGGCTCCGAGCAGTACTTC,TRBD1,NA,TRBV11-2,TRBJ2-7
CASSELAGPYNEQFF,TGTGCCAGCAGTGAATTAGCGGGACCCTACAATGAGCAGTTCTTC,TRBD2,NA,TRBV2,TRBJ2-1
CASSPGLFQFPLHF,TGCGCCAGCAGCCCGGGACTTTTTCAGTTTCCCCTCCACTTT,NA,once,TRBV5-1,TRBJ1-6
CASSQGGGERQQFF,TGCGCCAGCAGCCAAGGGGGGGGTGAGCGTCAGCAGTTCTTC,TRBD2,NA,TRBV4-3,TRBJ2-1
CASSAPPGTAAAGNTIYF,TGTGCCAGCAGCGCTCCCCCCGGGACGGCGGCGGCTGGAAACACCATATATTTT,NA,NA,TRBV5-5,TRBJ1-3
CASSRQNSDLYEQYF,TGCGCCAGCAGCCGCCAGAACTCGGATCTCTACGAGCAGTACTTC,NA,NA,TRBV4-1,TRBJ2-7
CASSDRVYYEQYF,TGTGCCAGCAGCGACAGGGTGTACTACGAGCAGTACTTC,NA,NA,TRBV21-1,TRBJ2-7
CASSSTGGTGELFF,TGTGCCAGCAGCTCAACGGGGGGGACCGGGGAGCTGTTTTTT,TRBD2,NA,TRBV28,TRBJ2-2
CASSLPLGSPETQYF,TGTGCCAGCAGTTTACCACTCGGGAGTCCGGAGACCCAGTACTTC,NA,NA,TRBV28,TRBJ2-5
CASSVGGALRNEQFF,TGTGCCAGCAGCGTAGGGGGGGCATTGCGCAATGAGCAGTTCTTC,NA,NA,TRBV9,TRBJ2-1
CASSLDPPGQGAYEQYF,TGCGCCAGCAGCTTGGATCCTCCGGGACAGGGGGCCTACGAGCAGTACTTC,TRBD1,NA,TRBV5-1,TRBJ2-7
CASSFLSSGSRYNEQFF,TGTGCCAGCAGCTTTCTGTCTAGCGGGAGTCGGTACAATGAGCAGTTCTTC,TRBD2,NA,TRBV7-2,TRBJ2-1
CASSLQGQRVVGANVLTF,TGTGCCAGCAGTTTACAAGGACAGAGGGTAGTAGGGGCCAACGTCCTGACTTTC,NA,NA,TRBV27,TRBJ2-6
CASSLGETEASEQYF,TGCGCCAGCAGCTTGGGGGAGACAGAAGCATCCGAGCAGTACTTC,NA,NA,TRBV5-1,TRBJ2-7
CASRPRDRPHNEQFF,TGTGCCAGCAGGCCCCGGGACAGGCCCCACAATGAGCAGTTCTTC,TRBD1,NA,TRBV28,TRBJ2-1
CASRRAGYEQYF,TGTGCCAGTAGACGAGCGGGATACGAGCAGTACTTC,TRBD2,NA,TRBV19,TRBJ2-7
CASSAPAMQETQYF,TGTGCCAGCAGCGCCCCAGCTATGCAGGAGACCCAGTACTTC,NA,NA,TRBV9,TRBJ2-5
CASSLAGAKNIQYF,TGTGCCAGCAGCTTAGCAGGGGCTAAAAACATTCAGTACTTC,NA,NA,TRBV7-8,TRBJ2-4
CASSLAGGESNTEAFF,TGTGCCAGCAGTTTAGCAGGGGGCGAGTCGAACACTGAAGCTTTCTTT,TRBD1,few,TRBV28,TRBJ1-1
CASSEGQIQETQYF,TGTGCCAGCAGTGAAGGACAGATCCAAGAGACCCAGTACTTC,NA,NA,TRBV6-1,TRBJ2-5
CASSSNPLRALGVKQYF,TGCGCCAGCAGCTCTAACCCGTTGAGGGCATTGGGAGTCAAGCAGTACTTC,NA,NA,TRBV5-1,TRBJ2-7
CASSGRGLQGKETQYF,TGTGCCAGCAGCGGCCGGGGGCTACAGGGAAAAGAGACCCAGTACTTC,NA,NA,TRBV7-9,TRBJ2-5
CATGQGNYGYTF,TGTGCCACGGGACAGGGGAACTATGGCTACACCTTC,TRBD1,NA,TRBV7-9,TRBJ1-2